What follows are 2 T cell receptor beta chains derived from one specimen sequenced in a study of vaccination and CD4 T cells after COVID-19. Cultured CD4+ T cell DNA was sequenced using the Oncomine TCR Beta short-read assay. Each CDR3 protein is one row after TCRdb ran MiXCR on the PCR reads. Here the sample spans more than 12,000 distinct CDR3 sequences, roughly four fifths being singletons. Treatment of the sample: roughly 11-day PBMC culture with coronavirus spike peptide pools or control peptides (ViraFEST assay). Their cognate antigens are unknown. Sequenced material: CD4+ T cells from blood, cultured in vitro. The receptors derive from a human donor who had recovered from COVID-19.

The rearrangement links TRBV15 to TRBJ2-4, with D perhaps TRBD1 (6 bases). The CDR3 consists of 12 residues. The germline gives CDR1 LNHNV, CDR2 YYDKDF (reference sequence). Between the trimmed V and J ends, which lost 6 bases and 5 bases, there was a span of 8 bases. The CDR3 nucleotides read TGTGCCACCAGTTACAGGGAAAACATTCAGTACTTC. It is translated as CATSYRENIQYF.

This chain uses TRBV24-1 with TRBJ2-7; D is unclear. Per the germline V gene, CDR1 is KGHDR and CDR2 is SFDVKD. The CDR3 has 13 residues. V lost 7 bases and J lost 0, with 9 bases in between. CDR3 coding DNA: TGTGCCACCAGAAGCAGAGACTCCTACGAGCAGTACTTC. Its translation is CATRSRDSYEQYF.